The following is a T cell receptor beta chain sequence with its context. The study drew participants aged 18 to 89 years from fewer than 30 US areas. Categorization into cohorts depended on clinical history that participants reported. Recovery meant two consecutive negative NP/OP PCR tests, professional clearance, or resolved symptoms. The data belong to a study of blood T cell repertoires in COVID-19. Study information: Acute and convalescent COVID-19 specimens originated in the United States, Italy and Spain.

Using immunoSEQ multiplex PCR, the repertoire was profiled, and TCRdb retains in-frame clones only, with some absent. The sample lists about 160,000 clones; around four fifths were seen once. V lost 3 bases, J lost 5 bases, and 10 bases lay in between. CDR1 and CDR2 from the germline V gene are SGDLS and YYNGEE. CDR3 length: 13 amino acids. The receptor comes from a woman in her forties or fifties who had recovered from COVID-19. The chain employs TRBV9 and TRBJ2-3; tentative D call: TRBD1 (6 bases). The sequencing sample was made of PBMCs or T cells enriched from blood (not recorded which). The CDR3, as DNA: TGTGCCAGCAGCGAGGGGGTAGGAGATACGCAGTATTTT. It codes for CASSEGVGDTQYF.